This TCR beta chain came from a study of T cell responses to AZD1222 COVID-19 vaccine. Only in-frame clones appear in the TCRdb table, and some are missing; sequencing was by immunoSEQ multiplex PCR. The sample lists 150,000 to 200,000 clones; 90% were seen once. The sample consisted of peripheral blood, taken on day 0 of AZD1222 vaccination. The clonotype originates from an adult in good health.

As DNA, the CDR3 is TGTGCCAGCAGTTTGCTAGCGGGGGGCTCCTACGAGCAGTACTTC. Translation gives CASSLLAGGSYEQYF. This sequence joins TRBV28 and TRBJ2-7, with 11 bases that match TRBD2. V was pared by 3 bases and J by 0 bases, with 1 base of the junction left unmatched. Germline loops: CDR1 MDHEN, CDR2 SYDVKM. The CDR3 has 15 amino acids.